The 5 T cell receptor beta chains below all came from one sample that was sequenced in a study of CD8+CD57+ T cells in acquired aplastic anemia. TCR beta VDJ and CDR3 were profiled, and genomic DNA was the template. TCRdb ran MiXCR on the reads and lists one entry per CDR3 protein. The sample shows 180,000 or so distinct CDR3 sequences, roughly three fifths of them seen only once. By flow cytometry, patients selected for sequencing had shown an expansion of CD8+CD57+ cells. The specimen sequenced was sorted CD4+, CD8+, or CD8+CD57+ T cells (not recorded which) from PBMCs. The receptors were gathered from a human donor with aplastic anemia.

Written as DNA, the CDR3 is TGTGCCACCAGTCCCCCAGCGGGGCAGAGCTCCTACGAGCAGTACTTC. It translates to CATSPPAGQSSYEQYF. The rearrangement joins TRBV15 to TRBJ2-7; 7 bases fit TRBD2. Germline V gene sequence: CDR1 LNHNV, CDR2 YYDKDF (reference sequence). This CDR3 comprises 16 residues. Germline trimming cut 6 bases from V and 0 bases from J; bases unmatched to any gene: 11.

This clonotype was found many times. DNA for the CDR3: TGTGCCAGTAGTGTCGGGACTTTGAATGAGCAGTTCTTC. This sequence encodes CASSVGTLNEQFF. V is TRBV19 and J is TRBJ2-1, with D maybe TRBD2 (6 bases). CDR3 length: 13 residues. The germline CDR1 and CDR2 sequences are LNHDA and SQIVND (reference sequence). The V gene lost 5 bases and the J gene lost 7 bases, with 12 bases spanning the gap.

V gene TRBV9 combines with J gene TRBJ2-7; D might be TRBD1 (5 bases). The length of the CDR3 is 13 residues. With 2 bases removed from V and 7 bases from J, the gap between germline ends came to 13 bases. In germline, CDR1 is SGDLS, CDR2 YYNGEE. In nucleotides, the CDR3 is TGTGCCAGCAGCGTCAGGGCAGACGGAGAGCAGTACTTC. Amino acids: CASSVRADGEQYF. Supplemented by reference TRBV9 and TRBJ2-7, the full variable domain reads DSGVTQTPKHLITATGQRVTLRCSPRSGDLSVYWYQQSLDQGLQFLIQYYNGEERAKGNILERFSAQQFPDLHSELNLSSLELGDSALYFCASSVRADGEQYFGPGTRLTVT.

J is TRBJ1-1 and V is TRBV24-1; 8 bases fit TRBD1. The CDR3 length is 15 residues. Germline V gives CDR1 KGHDR, CDR2 SFDVKD. Losses at the gene ends were 3 bases for V and 3 bases for J; bases not matched to a gene: 5. CDR3 sequence (DNA): TGTGCCACCAGTGATGGTACAGGGGGGGACACTGAAGCTTTCTTT. Residues: CATSDGTGGDTEAFF.

The chain is built from TRBV29-1 and TRBJ2-2; 9 bases line up with TRBD1. The CDR3 loop spans 14 amino acids. With 6 bases clipped from V and 5 bases from J, the junction kept 7 bases outside the gene matches. Germline loops: CDR1 SQVTM, CDR2 ANQGSEA. CDR3 in amino acids: CSVGTGRGTGELFF. The CDR3 nucleotides read TGCAGCGTAGGGACAGGGAGAGGAACCGGGGAGCTGTTTTTT.